The source of this TCR beta chain is a study of blood T cell repertoires in COVID-19. The overall study: The United States, Italy and Spain were the sources of the acute and convalescent COVID-19 samples.

Authors' methods: Amplification of reference gene primers provided the estimated nucleated cell counts. The data were produced by immunoSEQ multiplex PCR, yet TCRdb's version contains in-frame clones alone and is incomplete. The DNA gave D and trimming, while V, J and clone size come from that table. Of about 210,000 clones listed, around 84% are singletons. Germline V lookup: CDR1 MNHEY, CDR2 SVGAGI. This CDR3 is built from 13 residues. V lost 4 bases and J lost 4, with 10 bases in between. J is TRBJ1-2 and V is TRBV6-5; a possible D gene is TRBD1 (5 bases). Source material: peripheral blood. The TCR was taken from a woman at least 80 years old with COVID-19, enrolled during active disease. CDR3 coding DNA: TGTGCCAGCAGTTCAGGGAGGATCTATGGCTACACCTTC. Protein product: CASSSGRIYGYTF.